This TCR beta chain was recovered during a study of PD-L1 blockade in urothelial cancer. Profiled with immunoSEQ multiplex PCR; TCRdb holds only in-frame clones, not every one. The sample records about 32,000 clones, more than 75% being singletons. A single count supports this clone. The CDR3 loop spans 14 amino acids. Germline V lookup: CDR1 MNHEY, CDR2 SMNVEV (reference sequence). Trimming removed 5 bases at V and 6 bases at J, with 14 bases between. The sequencing used PBMCs, collected around atezolizumab (anti-PD-L1) treatment. This sequence joins TRBV27 and TRBJ2-1, with TRBD1 as a possible D gene (5 bases). The TCR originated in a man aged 45 to 65 with urothelial cancer. The CDR3 spells CASSPLQVTNEQFF. In nucleotides, the CDR3 is TGTGCCAGCAGTCCTTTACAGGTTACCAATGAGCAGTTCTTC.